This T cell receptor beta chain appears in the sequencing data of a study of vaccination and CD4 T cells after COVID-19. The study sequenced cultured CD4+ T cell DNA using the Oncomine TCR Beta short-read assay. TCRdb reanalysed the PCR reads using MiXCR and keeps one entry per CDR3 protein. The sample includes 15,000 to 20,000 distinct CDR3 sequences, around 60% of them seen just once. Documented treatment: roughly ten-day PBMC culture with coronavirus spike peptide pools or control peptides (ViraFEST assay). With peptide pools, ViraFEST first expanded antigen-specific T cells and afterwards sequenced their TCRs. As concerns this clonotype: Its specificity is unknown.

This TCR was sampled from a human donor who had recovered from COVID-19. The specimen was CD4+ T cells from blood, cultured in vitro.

The CDR3 sequence is CASSLKGPGAGTQYF. DNA of the CDR3: TGTGCCAGCAGCTTAAAAGGCCCCGGGGCGGGTACGCAGTATTTT. This sequence joins TRBV7-3 and TRBJ2-3, with D perhaps matching TRBD1 or TRBD2 (5 bases each). The CDR3 has 15 residues. Deletions cut 1 base from V and 8 bases from J, with 16 bases between. CDR1 is SGHTA, CDR2 FQGTGA, per germline.